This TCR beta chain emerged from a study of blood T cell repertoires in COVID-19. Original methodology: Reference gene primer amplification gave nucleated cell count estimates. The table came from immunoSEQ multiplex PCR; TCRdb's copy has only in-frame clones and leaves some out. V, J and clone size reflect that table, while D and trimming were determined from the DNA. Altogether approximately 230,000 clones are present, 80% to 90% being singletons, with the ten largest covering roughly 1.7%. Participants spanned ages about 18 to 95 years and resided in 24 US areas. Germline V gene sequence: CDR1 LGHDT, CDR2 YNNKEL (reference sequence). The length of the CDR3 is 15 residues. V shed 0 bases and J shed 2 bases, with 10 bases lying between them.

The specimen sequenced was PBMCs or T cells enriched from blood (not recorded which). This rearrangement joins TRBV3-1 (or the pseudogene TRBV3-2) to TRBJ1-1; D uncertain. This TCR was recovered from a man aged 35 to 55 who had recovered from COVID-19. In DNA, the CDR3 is TGTGCCAGCAGCCAAGATCGTGCGGGAAACACTGAAGCTTTCTTT. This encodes CASSQDRAGNTEAFF.